This T cell receptor (beta chain) is from a study of control samples from healthy donors and cancer patients. Profiled with immunoSEQ multiplex PCR; TCRdb holds only in-frame clones, not every one. The table shows approximately 90,000 clones, with roughly 80% occurring only once. Between the trimmed V and J ends, which lost 5 bases and 4 bases, there was a span of 12 bases. This CDR3 is built from 13 residues. Per the germline V gene, CDR1 is MDHEN and CDR2 is SYDVKM. The specimen was blood. This chain links TRBV28 with TRBJ2-7; D perhaps matches TRBD1 (6 bases). The sequence was obtained from a man aged 25-40 years in good health. CDR3 coding DNA: TGTGCCAGCAGTCATGGACAGAAATACGAGCAGTACTTC. Translation gives CASSHGQKYEQYF.